What follows are 27 T cell receptor beta chains derived from one specimen sequenced in a study of blood T cell repertoires in COVID-19. Generated by immunoSEQ multiplex PCR, the TCRdb table keeps only in-frame clones and is missing some. Among about 250,000 clones listed, roughly 80% were seen once. The sample consisted of peripheral blood. These receptor sequences come from an elderly man with acute or convalescent COVID-19.

The V and J genes are TRBV24-1 and TRBJ1-5; 10 nucleotides agree with TRBD1. V was clipped by 3 bases and J by 4 bases; unmatched bases: 5. This CDR3 is 16 amino acids long. From germline, CDR1 is KGHDR and CDR2 SFDVKD. This chain's CDR3 is CATSDRGTGVNQPQHF. For the CDR3, the DNA is TGTGCCACCAGTGATCGAGGGACAGGGGTGAATCAGCCCCAGCATTTT.

The V call is TRBV5-5, the J call TRBJ2-7; D remains ambiguous. There are 13 residues in the CDR3. CDR1 SGHKS and CDR2 YYEKEE come from the germline V gene (reference sequence). Trimming took 0 bases from V and 0 from J, leaving 4 bases between them. DNA of the CDR3: TGTGCCAGCAGCTTGGACTTCTCCTACGAGCAGTACTTC. The encoded protein is CASSLDFSYEQYF.

The CDR3 DNA reads as TGTGCCAGCAGCCCCACAGGGGGGGGGAGGTACGAGCAGTACTTC. Its translation: CASSPTGGGRYEQYF. The rearrangement joins TRBV9 to TRBJ2-7; the D gene is possibly TRBD1 (8 bases). The germline V gene encodes CDR1 SGDLS and CDR2 YYNGEE. Trimming left V 4 bases short and J 4 bases short, with 18 bases between. The CDR3 runs to 15 residues.

The gene calls are TRBV11-2 and TRBJ2-2, with TRBD2 matching 13 bases. CDR3 length: 18 residues. The V and J ends lost 8 bases and 5 bases, in that order; junction bases with no gene match: 14. CDR1 and CDR2 from the germline V gene are SGHAT and FQNNGV. The CDR3 loop reads CASWGSPGLAGRTGELFF. The CDR3 DNA is TGTGCCAGCTGGGGGTCACCGGGACTAGCGGGGAGGACCGGGGAGCTGTTTTTT.

The chain uses TRBV6-5 and TRBJ2-7, with D possibly matching TRBD1 (5 bases). The V gene's germline CDR1 is MNHEY and CDR2 SVGAGI. This CDR3 has 14 amino acids. V was trimmed by 6 bases and J by 2 bases, leaving 14 bases between them. This chain's CDR3 is CASRGQPSTYEQYF. The CDR3 nucleotides read TGTGCCAGCAGGGGGCAGCCATCTACCTACGAGCAGTACTTC.

J is TRBJ2-7 and V is TRBV28, with D perhaps matching TRBD1 (6 bases). The germline CDR1 and CDR2 sequences are MDHEN and SYDVKM. V shed 3 bases and J shed 4 bases, with 10 bases lying between them. CDR3 length equals 13 residues. CDR3 sequence: CASSFPGQYEQYF. CDR3 bases: TGTGCCAGCAGTTTCCCAGGACAGTACGAGCAGTACTTC.

This clone was seen only a few times. Here the CDR3 reads CASSFPTTGTGANEKLFF. The CDR3 bases are TGTGCCAGCAGCTTTCCTACTACCGGGACAGGGGCTAATGAAAAACTGTTTTTT. The J gene is TRBJ1-4, the V gene TRBV7-9; TRBD1 matches 10 bases. With 3 bases clipped from V and 3 bases from J, the junction kept 10 bases outside the gene matches. Germline V lookup: CDR1 SEHNR, CDR2 FQNEAQ (reference sequence). The CDR3 consists of 18 residues.

V and J are TRBV10-3 and TRBJ1-3, with a possible D match to TRBD1 (6 bases). Between the trimmed V and J ends, which lost 3 bases and 5 bases, there was a span of 14 bases. Germline V CDR1 and CDR2: ENHRY, SYGVKD. CDR3 length equals 15 residues. CDR3 protein: CAISDPLDRRNTIYF. The CDR3 DNA is TGTGCCATCAGTGACCCACTGGACAGAAGAAACACCATATATTTT.

This clone was seen just once. The chain recombines TRBV27 with TRBJ2-3; tentative D call: TRBD1 (5 bases). CDR3 length: 15 amino acids. The germline CDR1 and CDR2 sequences are MNHEY and SMNVEV (reference sequence). Trimming pared 8 bases from V and 4 bases from J, leaving 19 bases between. The DNA of the CDR3 is TGTGCCAGCTCTATAGGTGGGTGGGGCGCAGATACGCAGTATTTT. As protein: CASSIGGWGADTQYF.

This clone was picked up a small number of times. V is TRBV3-1 (or the pseudogene TRBV3-2) and J is TRBJ1-6; possibly TRBD1 for D (6 bases). This CDR3 comprises 14 residues. CDR1 and CDR2 from the germline V gene are LGHDT and YNNKEL (reference sequence). V lost 8 bases, J lost 7 bases, and 15 bases lay in between. CDR3 sequence: CASETGTRNSPLHF. In DNA form, the CDR3 reads TGTGCCAGCGAAACCGGGACACGAAATTCACCCCTCCACTTT.

The V gene is TRBV7-3, the J gene TRBJ2-4, with TRBD2 matching over 8 bases. V dropped 4 bases and J dropped 5; count of bases not matched to a gene: 7. This CDR3 is built from 15 residues. CDR1 is SGHTA, CDR2 FQGTGA, per germline. CDR3 DNA: TGTGCCAGCAGCTCGGGGGCGGGGGGCGAAAACATTCAGTACTTC. This sequence encodes CASSSGAGGENIQYF. The whole variable domain, filled in from reference TRBV7-3 and TRBJ2-4, reads GAGVSQTPSNKVTEKGKYVELRCDPISGHTALYWYRQSLGQGPEFLIYFQGTGAADDSGLPNDRFFAVRPEGSVSTLKIQRTERGDSAVYLCASSSGAGGENIQYFGAGTRLSVL.

The V call is TRBV6-6, the J call TRBJ2-7, with 7 bases lining up with TRBD2. The V and J ends lost 4 bases and 4 bases, in that order; junction bases with no gene match: 4. The CDR3 consists of 13 residues. CDR1 MNHNY and CDR2 SVGAGI come from the germline V gene (reference sequence). The CDR3, as DNA: TGTGCCAGCAGTTGGGTTAGCGGGTACGAGCAGTACTTC. Its protein product is CASSWVSGYEQYF.

This sequence joins TRBV11-2 and TRBJ1-2, with 9 nucleotides matching TRBD1. CDR1 is SGHAT and CDR2 is FQNNGV in the germline V gene. V was pared by 1 base and J by 4 bases, with 1 base of the junction left unmatched. This CDR3 is built from 14 residues. The CDR3 bases are TGTGCCAGCAGCTTAGGGACAGGGGTCTATGGCTACACCTTC. As protein: CASSLGTGVYGYTF.

V gene TRBV24-1 combines with J gene TRBJ1-2; 8 bases are shared with TRBD1. The CDR3 totals 14 residues. J lost 0 bases, V lost 11 bases, and 7 bases had no gene match. The germline gives CDR1 KGHDR, CDR2 SFDVKD. CDR3: CAIQGARANYGYTF. As DNA, the CDR3 is TGTGCCATCCAGGGGGCGCGGGCTAACTATGGCTACACCTTC.

This chain connects TRBV7-2 to TRBJ2-3; a weak D match, TRBD2 (7 bases). There are 16 residues in the CDR3. V was cut by 5 bases and J by 4 bases, with 19 bases left in between. CDR1 and CDR2 from the germline V gene are SGHTA and FQGNSA. In nucleotides, the CDR3 is TGTGCCAGCAGCCCACGTCGGGCGGGGGCAGCAGATACGCAGTATTTT. Translated: CASSPRRAGAADTQYF.

The CDR3 DNA reads TGTGCCAGCGCCGGGACAGGGGGACTTAGGCAGCCCCAGCATTTT. This translates into CASAGTGGLRQPQHF. The rearrangement uses TRBV19 and TRBJ1-5; the match to TRBD1 covers 11 bases. The CDR3 sequence is 15 residues long. Trimming at V came to 9 bases and at J to 7 bases, leaving 11 bases not matched to a gene. CDR1 LNHDA and CDR2 SQIVND come from the germline V gene (reference sequence).

V and J are TRBV6-1 and TRBJ1-6; D ambiguous. The CDR3 spans 14 residues. Germline V CDR1 and CDR2: MNHNS, SASEGT. V lost 0 bases, J lost 6 bases, and 6 bases lay in between. The CDR3 nucleotides read TGTGCCAGCAGTGAAGCGAGGGTTAATTCACCCCTCCACTTT. This codes for CASSEARVNSPLHF.

This clone was seen more than once but under ten times. This sequence joins TRBV2 and TRBJ1-4; D gene uncertain. V was pared by 6 bases and J by 1 base, with 9 bases between. The length of the CDR3 is 14 residues. Germline V gene data show CDR1 as SNHLY and CDR2 as FYNNEI. The DNA for the CDR3 is TGTGCCAGCAGGCGACTAGGAACTAATGAAAAACTGTTTTTT. Translating it yields CASRRLGTNEKLFF.

CDR3 sequence: CATSDSRGQGWGYTF. DNA for the CDR3: TGTGCCACCAGTGATTCCAGGGGGCAGGGCTGGGGCTACACCTTC. The V gene is TRBV24-1, the J gene TRBJ1-2, with 8 nucleotides matching TRBD1. Germline assignment: CDR1 KGHDR and CDR2 SFDVKD. The junction had 9 bases not matched to a gene; V was cut back by 2 bases and J by 8 bases. The CDR3 loop spans 15 amino acids.

This sequence joins TRBV25-1 and TRBJ2-7; D is uncertain. Trimming took 3 bases from V and 7 from J, leaving 7 bases between them. Germline assignment: CDR1 MGHDK and CDR2 SYGVNS. The CDR3 spans 11 residues. In nucleotides, the CDR3 is TGTGCCAGCAGTGATCATTTTGAGCAGTACTTC. Its protein product is CASSDHFEQYF.

The V gene is TRBV6-4, the J gene TRBJ2-7; D possibly corresponds to TRBD2 (6 bases). The CDR3 is made up of 13 amino acids. Germline V gene sequence: CDR1 MRHNA, CDR2 SNTAGT. V dropped 10 bases and J dropped 0 bases, with 13 bases sitting between them. The CDR3 sequence is CAIGSYGSYEQYF. DNA for the CDR3: TGTGCCATCGGGAGTTACGGCTCCTACGAGCAGTACTTC.

V and J are TRBV27 and TRBJ1-3, with TRBD1 matching over 12 bases. The CDR3 loop spans 15 amino acids. Germline V CDR1 and CDR2: MNHEY, SMNVEV (reference sequence). Trimming took 6 bases from V and 6 from J; bases not matched to a gene: 6. DNA of the CDR3: TGTGCCAGCAGACGATCGGGACAGGGGGCAAACACCATATATTTT. Translating gives CASRRSGQGANTIYF.

The chain carries TRBV5-8 and TRBJ1-5; D possibly corresponds to TRBD1 (6 bases). Germline V gives CDR1 SGHTS, CDR2 YDEGEE. The CDR3 totals 16 residues. The V end lost 6 bases, the J end lost 0 bases, and 16 bases lay between the germline ends. CDR3 nucleotides: TGTGCCAGCACGATAACAGGGATAGGTAGCAATCAGCCCCAGCATTTT. Translating gives CASTITGIGSNQPQHF.

The chain employs TRBV7-9 and TRBJ2-7; 12 bases fit TRBD2. V shed 2 bases and J 9 bases; nucleotides not matched to a gene: 8. CDR1 and CDR2 (germline): SEHNR, FQNEAQ (reference sequence). This CDR3 has 15 amino acids. The CDR3 sequence: CASSLTLAGGTGQYF. DNA of the CDR3: TGTGCCAGCAGCTTAACTCTAGCGGGGGGGACTGGGCAGTACTTC.

The DNA for the CDR3 is TGCGCCAGCAGCTTGGGTCTCCCCAATCAGCCCCAGCATTTT. Translated, it gives CASSLGLPNQPQHF. The chain uses TRBV5-1 and TRBJ1-5; D unresolved. CDR3 size: 14 residues. The germline V and J ends were trimmed by 0 bases and 3 bases, with 7 bases remaining between them. Germline lookup yields CDR1 SGHRS and CDR2 YFSETQ.

This chain links TRBV5-1 with TRBJ2-7, with a possible D match to TRBD2 (5 bases). This CDR3 has 13 amino acids. Germline CDR1 and CDR2: SGHRS and YFSETQ. Trimming left V 0 bases short and J 6 bases short, with 10 bases between. CDR3 DNA: TGCGCCAGCAGCTTGGAAAGGGAGAGCGAGCAGTACTTC. It codes for CASSLERESEQYF.

This sequence joins TRBV18 and TRBJ2-3; 8 bases match TRBD2. The germline V gene encodes CDR1 KGHSH and CDR2 LQKENI. J gave up 6 bases and V 1 base, and 9 bases lay outside the gene matches. The CDR3 sequence is 16 residues long. CDR3 in amino acids: CASSPQQGLEFDTQYF. The CDR3 DNA reads as TGTGCCAGCTCACCACAACAGGGACTAGAATTTGATACGCAGTATTTT.